This T cell receptor (beta chain) emerged from a study of CD8+CD57+ T cells in acquired aplastic anemia. Across the whole study: Sorted CD4+ plus CD8+ cells gave DNA averaging about 3.2 ug.

Profiling of TCR beta VDJ combinations and CDR3 sequences used genomic DNA as template. In TCRdb, the reads were re-called with MiXCR into one record per CDR3 protein. The sample lists some 290,000 distinct CDR3 sequences; roughly 50% were seen once. From germline, CDR1 is SGHTA and CDR2 FQGNSA. V lost 6 bases and J lost 10, with 22 bases in between. The CDR3 loop spans 16 amino acids. In this sample, this clonotype turned up many times. Its cognate antigen is unknown. Findings and limits, study-wide: Patients and controls shared over 25 CD8+ CDR3 sequences. Patients did not significantly differ from controls in CD8+ Simpson's diversity.

The genes are TRBV7-2 and TRBJ1-6; TRBD1 might be the D (6 bases). Input material: sorted CD4+, CD8+, or CD8+CD57+ T cells (not recorded which) from PBMCs. The sequence was collected from a human donor with severe aplastic anemia or a healthy control (not recorded which). The DNA of the CDR3 is TGTGCCAGCAGAAACGGAGCGGGGGGCGAGGGATCACCCCTCCACTTT. It encodes CASRNGAGGEGSPLHF.